The 29 T cell receptor beta chains reported below all come from one sample, sequenced in a study of shared clonotypes between healthy human individuals. Sequencing was performed with immunoSEQ multiplex PCR; in TCRdb, only in-frame clones are kept and a portion is missing. Of 2 million to 2.5 million clones listed, about 94% are singletons. Sequenced input: naive CD4+ T cells sorted from blood. Subset in this sample: CD45RA+ positively selected. The receptors shown here come from a man aged 18 to 30 in good health.

The chain is built from TRBV5-6 and TRBJ1-4, with no clear D. V lost 4 bases and J lost 4, with 11 bases in between. Germline CDR1 is SGHDT and CDR2 is YYEEEE. This CDR3 comprises 14 residues. The CDR3 bases are TGTGCCAGCAGCCCCACGGGCCGTAATGAAAAACTGTTTTTT. As protein: CASSPTGRNEKLFF.

V is TRBV10-3 and J is TRBJ2-5; D may be TRBD2 (6 bases). Per the germline V gene, CDR1 is ENHRY and CDR2 is SYGVKD. The CDR3 sequence is 14 residues long. V lost 3 bases, J lost 7 bases, and 15 bases lay in between. The chain's CDR3 is CAISEGRSIGTQYF. The DNA of the CDR3 is TGTGCCATCAGTGAAGGGAGGTCTATTGGGACCCAGTACTTC.

In regard to this clone: Other DNA variants within this sample encode the same CDR3. This chain connects TRBV5-1 to TRBJ2-5; 8 bases are shared with TRBD1. The CDR3 consists of 14 residues. Germline-derived CDR1 and CDR2 are SGHRS and YFSETQ. The J segment lost 5 bases and the V segment lost 2 bases, leaving 5 bases of the junction unmatched. The CDR3 here is CASSLGQGGETQYF. CDR3 nucleotides: TGCGCCAGCAGCTTAGGACAGGGAGGTGAGACCCAGTACTTC.

The chain is built from TRBV27 and TRBJ1-6; D uncertain. Germline V gene lookup returns CDR1 MNHEY and CDR2 SMNVEV (reference sequence). Between the trimmed V and J ends, which lost 2 bases and 6 bases, there was a span of 11 bases. This CDR3 comprises 15 residues. CDR3 in amino acids: CASSLLGRGNSPLHF. The CDR3 DNA sequence: TGTGCCAGCAGTTTACTCGGACGAGGTAATTCACCCCTCCACTTT.

This clone appeared once. This chain uses TRBV7-9 with TRBJ1-5, with D unresolved. The V end lost 1 base, the J end lost 12 bases, and 10 bases lay between the germline ends. CDR3 length equals 12 residues. Germline loops: CDR1 SEHNR, CDR2 FQNEAQ (reference sequence). The CDR3 spells CASSLGELLQHF. The CDR3 DNA sequence: TGTGCCAGCAGCTTAGGAGAACTCCTCCAGCATTTT.

This chain connects TRBV19 to TRBJ2-7; 9 bases match TRBD1. This CDR3 has 15 residues. The V and J ends lost 3 bases and 0 bases, in that order; junction bases with no gene match: 3. Germline lookup yields CDR1 LNHDA and CDR2 SQIVND (reference sequence). As DNA, the CDR3 is TGTGCCAGTAGTATGGGACAGGGCCTCTCCTACGAGCAGTACTTC. It specifies CASSMGQGLSYEQYF.

The J gene is TRBJ2-1, the V gene TRBV15; D uncertain. Germline loops: CDR1 LNHNV, CDR2 YYDKDF (reference sequence). V dropped 0 bases and J dropped 4 bases, with 7 bases sitting between them. The CDR3 extends over 14 amino acids. In DNA, the CDR3 is TGTGCCACCAGCAGAGAGAACACTTACAATGAGCAGTTCTTC. Its translation is CATSRENTYNEQFF.

The sample holds one count of this clone. The V call is TRBV11-2, the J call TRBJ2-5; D possibly corresponds to TRBD1 (6 bases). The germline CDR1 and CDR2 sequences are SGHAT and FQNNGV. CDR3 size: 14 residues. Trimming pared 4 bases from V and 4 bases from J, leaving 13 bases between. CDR3 in amino acids: CASSSTDRLETQYF. CDR3 nucleotides: TGTGCCAGCAGCTCCACGGACAGACTAGAGACCCAGTACTTC.

The rearrangement links TRBV29-1 to TRBJ1-2; 7 bases match TRBD1. With 5 bases clipped from V and 6 bases from J, the junction kept 9 bases outside the gene matches. The germline V gene has CDR1 SQVTM and CDR2 ANQGSEA. This CDR3 comprises 13 residues. Here the CDR3 DNA reads TGCAGCGTTCTTCGACAGGGTCCAGATGGCTACACCTTC. Its protein product is CSVLRQGPDGYTF.

CDR3 DNA sequence: TGCGCCAGCAGTCTGACGGGACAGGCCTACGAGCAGTACTTC. Encoded protein: CASSLTGQAYEQYF. The rearrangement joins TRBV5-1 to TRBJ2-7, with 8 bases lining up with TRBD1. V dropped 5 bases and J dropped 2; count of bases not matched to a gene: 6. The CDR3 is 14 residues long. From germline, CDR1 is SGHRS and CDR2 YFSETQ.

V and J are TRBV7-2 and TRBJ1-1; unclear D gene. V was shortened by 3 bases and J by 6 bases, with 17 bases between the two germline ends. This CDR3 region has 15 residues. Looked up from germline, CDR1 is SGHTA and CDR2 is FQGNSA. This chain's CDR3 is CASSFWTADFAEAFF. The CDR3, as DNA: TGTGCCAGCAGCTTCTGGACGGCCGATTTCGCTGAAGCTTTCTTT.

The rearrangement links TRBV7-6 to TRBJ2-3, with 10 bases matching TRBD2. Trimming took 5 bases from V and 3 from J; bases not matched to a gene: 8. There are 16 residues in the CDR3. Germline lookup yields CDR1 SGHVS and CDR2 FNYEAQ. The CDR3: CASSLQRGGGTDTQYF. The CDR3 DNA follows: TGTGCCAGCAGCCTTCAGCGGGGGGGCGGTACAGATACGCAGTATTTT.

V and J are TRBV6-5 and TRBJ2-2, with D perhaps assigned TRBD1 or TRBD2 (5 bases each). From germline, CDR1 is MNHEY and CDR2 SVGAGI. The CDR3 has 14 residues. V lost 6 bases and J 6 bases, leaving 14 bases between the germline ends. The CDR3 spells CASRVFRDAGELFF. CDR3 DNA: TGTGCCAGCAGGGTATTCAGGGACGCCGGGGAGCTGTTTTTT.

The CDR3 here is CASRESSYEQYF. CDR3 nucleotide sequence: TGCGCCAGCCGAGAGAGCTCCTACGAGCAGTACTTC. This chain connects TRBV10-2 to TRBJ2-7; D unclear. Germline V lookup: CDR1 WSHSY, CDR2 SAAADI. V dropped 8 bases and J dropped 0 bases, with 8 bases sitting between them. The CDR3 totals 12 residues.

As regards this clone: The sample has other DNA sequences that encode this CDR3 too. CDR3 DNA: TGTGCCAGCTCCCGGGACAGGGGTTACAATGAGCAGTTCTTC. Translated, it gives CASSRDRGYNEQFF. The chain employs TRBV2 and TRBJ2-1, with 10 bases matching TRBD1. V was clipped by 8 bases and J by 4 bases; unmatched bases: 5. Germline V lookup: CDR1 SNHLY, CDR2 FYNNEI. The CDR3 length is 14 residues.

CDR3 nucleotides: TGCGCCAGCAAACTAGCGGTGAGCACAGATACGCAGTATTTT. Translated, it gives CASKLAVSTDTQYF. The rearrangement joins TRBV5-1 to TRBJ2-3, with 8 bases aligning to TRBD2. The CDR3 loop spans 14 amino acids. Losses at the gene ends were 6 bases for V and 0 bases for J; bases not matched to a gene: 3. The V gene's germline CDR1 is SGHRS and CDR2 YFSETQ.

This chain joins TRBV5-6 and TRBJ1-4, with TRBD1 identical over 8 bases. The CDR3 has 13 amino acids. The ends lost 4 bases at V and 10 bases at J; junction bases unmatched: 6. Germline V gene lookup returns CDR1 SGHDT and CDR2 YYEEEE. The CDR3 nucleotides read TGTGCCAGCAGCGCGGACAGGGATGCAAAACTGTTTTTT. Translation gives CASSADRDAKLFF.

The chain carries TRBV30 and TRBJ2-3, with 7 bases lining up with TRBD2. CDR3 length: 12 residues. The germline V gene has CDR1 GTSNPN and CDR2 SVGIG (reference sequence). The J segment lost 5 bases and the V segment lost 2 bases, leaving 1 base of the junction unmatched. This chain's CDR3 is CAWSSGKDTQYF. Here the CDR3 DNA reads TGTGCCTGGAGTAGCGGGAAAGATACGCAGTATTTT.

The chain employs TRBV6-6 and TRBJ1-1; no clear D. Trimming left V 2 bases short and J 1 base short, with 14 bases between. This CDR3 contains 16 residues. Germline V lookup: CDR1 MNHNY, CDR2 SVGAGI (reference sequence). The CDR3 here is CASSYPIDRSNTEAFF. The DNA of the CDR3 is TGTGCCAGCAGTTACCCCATCGACCGCTCGAACACTGAAGCTTTCTTT.

The V gene is TRBV6-1, the J gene TRBJ2-5; a weak D match, TRBD2 (6 bases). Germline lookup yields CDR1 MNHNS and CDR2 SASEGT. The V end lost 9 bases, the J end lost 5 bases, and 22 bases lay between the germline ends. The CDR3 extends over 15 amino acids. The CDR3, as DNA: TGTGCCAGTACTCGTCCGGGACTGCCGAGTGAGACCCAGTACTTC. It translates to CASTRPGLPSETQYF.

This sequence joins TRBV25-1 and TRBJ1-1; D is uncertain. Trimming removed 5 bases at V and 3 bases at J, with 10 bases between. The CDR3 runs 13 residues. CDR1 is MGHDK and CDR2 is SYGVNS in the germline V gene. Here the CDR3 DNA reads TGTGCCAGCAGTACAAATGGGTACACTGAAGCTTTCTTT. Translated: CASSTNGYTEAFF.

CDR3 sequence (DNA): TGTGCCAGCAGTGGAAGGGTGCAGTACTTC. As protein: CASSGRVQYF. This chain uses TRBV6-1 with TRBJ2-7, with D unclear. The CDR3 is 10 residues long. Germline values: CDR1 MNHNS, CDR2 SASEGT. V was cut by 4 bases and J by 9 bases, with 7 bases left in between.

The chain joins TRBV4-1 to TRBJ2-6; unclear D gene. Germline V gene lookup returns CDR1 MGHRA and CDR2 YSYEKL. Trimming left V 1 base short and J 0 bases short, with 13 bases between. The length of the CDR3 is 18 residues. Here the CDR3 reads CASSQAPGRSSGANVLTF. The CDR3 nucleotides read TGCGCCAGCAGCCAAGCCCCCGGACGGTCCTCTGGGGCCAACGTCCTGACTTTC.

The chain uses TRBV6-1 and TRBJ2-7; 8 positions agree with TRBD1. Germline assignment: CDR1 MNHNS and CDR2 SASEGT. This CDR3 contains 14 residues. The ends lost 4 bases at V and 1 base at J; junction bases unmatched: 3. CDR3 sequence (DNA): TGTGCCAGCAGTGTATACAGGGGGTCCTACGAGCAGTACTTC. Protein product: CASSVYRGSYEQYF.

As for this clone: Other nucleotide sequences in the sample specify the same CDR3. This chain links TRBV7-2 with TRBJ1-1; D remains unclear. V was shortened by 1 base and J by 1 base, with 7 bases between the two germline ends. The germline CDR1 and CDR2 sequences are SGHTA and FQGNSA. This CDR3 has 14 residues. CDR3 DNA: TGTGCCAGCAGCTTAGGGGGTGGGAACACTGAAGCTTTCTTT. Its translation is CASSLGGGNTEAFF.

The gene calls are TRBV7-2 and TRBJ2-1; D unresolved. Germline values: CDR1 SGHTA, CDR2 FQGNSA. V lost 3 bases and J 6 bases, leaving 6 bases between the germline ends. This CDR3 spans 12 amino acids. The CDR3 loop is CASSLLVNEQFF. The CDR3 nucleotides read TGTGCCAGCAGCTTGCTAGTCAATGAGCAGTTCTTC. The full variable domain, in which reference TRBV7-2 and TRBJ2-1 provide the parts outside the CDR3, is GAGVSQSPSNKVTEKGKDVELRCDPISGHTALYWYRQSLGQGLEFLIYFQGNSAPDKSGLPSDRFSAERTGGSVSTLTIQRTQQEDSAVYLCASSLLVNEQFFGPGTRLTVL.

This clone occurred once. In DNA form, the CDR3 reads TGTGCCAGCAGCTTAGAGGGGGTACAGGGGTCTGAAGCTTTCTTT. Its protein is CASSLEGVQGSEAFF. V usage is TRBV11-2 and J usage is TRBJ1-1; 7 nucleotides line up with TRBD1. CDR1 and CDR2 from the germline V gene are SGHAT and FQNNGV. Losses at the gene ends were 0 bases for V and 6 bases for J; bases not matched to a gene: 7. The CDR3 runs 15 residues.

This clone occurred once. The J gene is TRBJ2-5, the V gene TRBV11-2; the match to TRBD2 covers 11 bases. Looked up from germline, CDR1 is SGHAT and CDR2 is FQNNGV. J was trimmed by 5 bases and V by 5 bases; bases with no gene match: 7. The CDR3 contains 15 residues. The DNA for the CDR3 is TGTGCCAGCAGCCCCCAACTAGCGGGAGTGGAGACCCAGTACTTC. It is translated as CASSPQLAGVETQYF.

The rearrangement links TRBV18 to TRBJ1-6; TRBD1 aligns across 8 bases. Germline V CDR1 and CDR2: KGHSH, LQKENI. The CDR3 totals 15 residues. The V gene end was trimmed by 4 bases and the J gene end by 6 bases; junction bases not matched to a gene: 5. The CDR3 sequence: CASSRGTGLNSPLHF. CDR3 nucleotide sequence: TGTGCCAGCTCACGCGGGACAGGCCTTAATTCACCCCTCCACTTT.